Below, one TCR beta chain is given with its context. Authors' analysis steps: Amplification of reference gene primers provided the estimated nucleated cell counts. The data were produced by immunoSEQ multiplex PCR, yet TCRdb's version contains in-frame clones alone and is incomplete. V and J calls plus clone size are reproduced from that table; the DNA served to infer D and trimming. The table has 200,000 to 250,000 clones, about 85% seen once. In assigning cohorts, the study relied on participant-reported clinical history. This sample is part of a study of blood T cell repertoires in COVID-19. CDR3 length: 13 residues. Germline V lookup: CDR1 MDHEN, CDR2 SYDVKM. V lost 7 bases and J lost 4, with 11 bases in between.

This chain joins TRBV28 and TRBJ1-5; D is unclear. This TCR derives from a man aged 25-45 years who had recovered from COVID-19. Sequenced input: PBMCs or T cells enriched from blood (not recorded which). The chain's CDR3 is CASINMRNQPQHF. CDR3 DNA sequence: TGTGCCAGCATTAATATGAGGAATCAGCCCCAGCATTTT.